This T cell receptor (beta chain) was sequenced during a study of cytomegalovirus exposure and HLA in healthy donors. The CDR3 has 17 amino acids. The PCR made use of 60 Vbeta and 13 Jbeta primers. Repertoires were generated with immunoSEQ multiplex PCR, while TCRdb's copy carries only in-frame clones and drops some. The clone table shows about 51,000 clones, with the ten largest holding 20% to 30%. Samples came from healthy bone marrow donors. The origin of this receptor is a man aged 35-49 years in good health and CMV-seropositive. Sequenced sample: PBMCs. The chain joins TRBV12-1 to TRBJ2-1; the tabulated D call, TRBD1, remains unverified against the DNA. TRBV12-1 is shown as a pseudogene. DNA for the CDR3: TGTGCCAGCAGCTCCTCCAGGGGGGAAAACTCCTACAATGAGCAGTTCTTC. Amino acid sequence: CASSSSRGENSYNEQFF.